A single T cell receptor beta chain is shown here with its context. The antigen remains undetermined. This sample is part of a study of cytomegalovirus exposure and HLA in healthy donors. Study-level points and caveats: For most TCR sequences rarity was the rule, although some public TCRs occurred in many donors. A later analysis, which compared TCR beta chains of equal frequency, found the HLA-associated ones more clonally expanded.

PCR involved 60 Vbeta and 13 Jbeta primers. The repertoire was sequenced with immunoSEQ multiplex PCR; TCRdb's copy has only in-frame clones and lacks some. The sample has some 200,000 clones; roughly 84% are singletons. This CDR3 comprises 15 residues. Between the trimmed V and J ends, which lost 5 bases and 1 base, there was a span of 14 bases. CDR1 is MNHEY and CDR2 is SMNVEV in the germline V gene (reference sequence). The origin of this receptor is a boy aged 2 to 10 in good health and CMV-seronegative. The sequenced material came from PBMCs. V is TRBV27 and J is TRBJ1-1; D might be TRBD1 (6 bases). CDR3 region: CASSDPGHKNTEAFF. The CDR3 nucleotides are TGTGCCAGCAGTGATCCGGGACACAAGAACACTGAAGCTTTCTTT.